A selection of T cell receptor beta chains follows, all from one sample in a study of blood T cells in healthy people across ages. A single record per CDR3 protein comes from TCRdb applying MiXCR to the 5' RACE reads. The sample includes around 400,000 distinct CDR3 sequences, roughly half of them seen just once. The sample was blood. The receptors derive from a man in his fifties or sixties in good health. Each CDR3 is given with its conserved first and last residue. A D gene is named only where the DNA matches it firmly. Some rows have no size entry. The others give once, few or many, or a class for an expanded clone.

size,D,V,J,length,CDR3,DNA
few,-,TRBV6-1,TRBJ2-3,11,CASSLAGTQYF,TGTGCCAGCTCACTAGCAGGCACGCAGTATTTT
-,TRBD1,TRBV7-6,TRBJ2-5,18,CASSKGPEFQGALGEQYF,TGTGCCAGCAGCAAAGGCCCCGAATTTCAGGGGGCTCTAGGGGAGCAGTACTTC
-,-,TRBV21-1,TRBJ2-6,15,CASSRHPSGANVLTF,TGTGCCAGCAGCAGACACCCCTCTGGGGCCAACGTCCTGACTTTC
-,-,TRBV6-5,TRBJ2-3,15,CASSYLGGYTDTQYF,TGTGCCAGCAGTTACTTGGGGGGCTACACAGATACGCAGTATTTT
few,-,TRBV4-2,TRBJ1-1,13,CASSQTSNTEAFF,TGTGCCAGCAGCCAGACATCGAACACTGAAGCTTTCTTT
-,TRBD2,TRBV12-5,TRBJ2-7,15,CASGLNGLALYEQYF,TGTGCTAGTGGTTTGAACGGACTAGCCCTCTACGAGCAGTACTTC
-,-,TRBV4-2,TRBJ2-2,14,CASSQDMRERELFF,TGTGCCAGCAGCCAAGATATGAGGGAGAGGGAGCTGTTTTTT
-,-,TRBV11-2,TRBJ2-1,15,CASSLAPRVNNEQFF,TGTGCCAGCAGCTTAGCACCTCGGGTAAACAATGAGCAGTTCTTC
-,-,TRBV5-1,TRBJ2-5,15,CASSSSARSQETQYF,TGCGCCAGCAGCTCCTCGGCCAGGTCCCAAGAGACCCAGTACTTC
-,-,TRBV10-3,TRBJ2-3,11,CAISGLDTQYF,TGTGCCATCAGTGGCTTGGATACGCAGTATTTT
-,TRBD2,TRBV20-1,TRBJ2-4,16,CSARDARGVAKNIQYF,TGCAGTGCTAGAGATGCGCGGGGGGTAGCCAAAAACATTCAGTACTTC
-,TRBD1,TRBV5-1,TRBJ2-1,16,CASSLGEDRGDNEQFF,TGCGCCAGCAGCTTGGGGGAGGACAGGGGGGACAATGAGCAGTTCTTC
-,TRBD1,TRBV5-1,TRBJ1-1,14,CASSLEGQGAMAFF,TGCGCCAGCAGCTTGGAGGGGCAGGGGGCGATGGCTTTCTTT
-,TRBD2,TRBV20-1,TRBJ2-3,15,CSARRLAGAPDTQYF,TGCAGTGCTAGGCGCCTAGCGGGAGCTCCAGATACGCAGTATTTT
-,TRBD1,TRBV4-2,TRBJ2-4,14,CASSRGGELDIQYF,TGTGCCAGCAGTCGAGGGGGCGAGTTAGACATTCAGTACTTC
few,-,TRBV6-2/TRBV6-3,TRBJ1-5,15,CASSNGGGLGQPQHF,TGTGCCAGCAGCAACGGCGGGGGGTTAGGTCAGCCCCAGCATTTT